A single sample gave rise to the 27 T cell receptor beta chains below, sequenced in a study of CD8+CD57+ T cells in acquired aplastic anemia. According to the study, genomic DNA was the template for TCR beta VDJ and CDR3 profiling. TCRdb reprocessed the reads with MiXCR, giving one entry per CDR3 protein. The data show around 180,000 distinct CDR3 sequences, around 66% seen once. The sample consisted of sorted CD4+, CD8+, or CD8+CD57+ T cells (not recorded which) from PBMCs. The origin of the receptors is a human donor with severe aplastic anemia or a healthy control (not recorded which).

Comment on this clonotype: Sequence at one end of the junction differs from germline and may be a read error. The V call is TRBV7-7, the J call TRBJ2-5; D might be TRBD2 (7 bases). Germline-derived CDR1 and CDR2 are SSHAT and FNYEAQ (reference sequence). This CDR3 has 14 residues. CDR3 DNA: TGTGCTAGCAGCTTAGGGGGACTATTAGAGACCCAGTACTTC. Its protein is CASSLGGLLETQYF.

This chain connects TRBV7-9 to TRBJ1-2, with D possibly TRBD1 on 6 matching bases. V was trimmed by 11 bases and J by 7 bases, leaving 14 bases between them. The CDR3 is 11 residues long. Per germline, CDR1 SEHNR and CDR2 FQNEAQ (reference sequence). CDR3 sequence: CAGEQGSGYTF. The CDR3, as DNA: TGTGCCGGTGAACAGGGATCTGGCTACACCTTC.

This chain joins TRBV2 and TRBJ1-1, with D tentatively TRBD1 (5 bases). V dropped 1 base and J dropped 13 bases, with 16 bases sitting between them. Germline CDR1 SNHLY, CDR2 FYNNEI. The CDR3 loop spans 13 amino acids. Here the CDR3 reads CASSEGRGVGGFF. The CDR3 nucleotides are TGTGCCAGCAGTGAAGGGAGGGGAGTTGGAGGTTTCTTT. Full variable domain (missing parts from reference TRBV2 and TRBJ1-1): EPEVTQTPSHQVTQMGQEVILRCVPISNHLYFYWYRQILGQKVEFLVSFYNNEISEKSEIFDDQFSVERPDGSNFTLKIRSTKLEDSAMYFCASSEGRGVGGFFGQGTRLTVV.

As regards this clonotype: At one boundary the junction diverges from the germline segment, which might be a read error. The rearrangement uses TRBV7-7 and TRBJ2-1; 11 nucleotides align to TRBD2. Germline assignment: CDR1 SSHAT and CDR2 FNYEAQ (reference sequence). The CDR3 loop spans 16 amino acids. The CDR3 region has the DNA TGTGCTAGCAGCCCATTAGCGGGGGGGCGTTACAATGAGCAGTTCTTC. Protein product: CASSPLAGGRYNEQFF.

V and J are TRBV29-1 and TRBJ1-4; TRBD1 agrees at 7 bases. The germline V gene has CDR1 SQVTM and CDR2 ANQGSEA. V lost 7 bases and J lost 6; bases outside the gene matches: 8. CDR3 length: 13 residues. The CDR3 DNA reads TGCAGCGCTTGGGGACAGACCCATGAAAAACTGTTTTTT. The encoded protein is CSAWGQTHEKLFF. The entire variable domain, with the rest obtained from reference TRBV29-1 and TRBJ1-4, is as follows: SAVISQKPSRDICQRGTSLTIQCQVDSQVTMMFWYRQQPGQSLTLIATANQGSEATYESGFVIDKFPISRPNLTFSTLTVSNMSPEDSSIYLCSAWGQTHEKLFFGSGTQLSVL.

The chain uses TRBV6-1 and TRBJ1-5; a possible D gene is TRBD1 (5 bases). Germline V gene data show CDR1 as MNHNS and CDR2 as SASEGT. The CDR3 is 16 residues long. The ends were cut back, 3 bases at V and 1 base at J, with 13 bases in the middle. Written as DNA, the CDR3 is TGTGCCAGCAGTGACTTTTTACAGGCAAGCAATCAGCCCCAGCATTTT. Protein product: CASSDFLQASNQPQHF.

V gene TRBV7-9 combines with J gene TRBJ2-2; D unresolved. The germline V gene encodes CDR1 SEHNR and CDR2 FQNEAQ (reference sequence). This CDR3 is built from 13 residues. The germline V and J ends were trimmed by 1 base and 6 bases, with 6 bases remaining between them. The CDR3 spells CASSLVLAGELFF. The CDR3 DNA reads TGTGCCAGCAGCTTAGTTTTAGCCGGGGAGCTGTTTTTT.

This clonotype was observed a few times. This chain joins TRBV20-1 and TRBJ1-2, with TRBD1 identical over 7 bases. Trimming cost V 5 bases and J 4 bases; bases outside gene matches: 10. Looked up from germline, CDR1 is DFQATT and CDR2 is SNEGSKA (reference sequence). The length of the CDR3 is 14 residues. The CDR3 region is CSAPLRAGGYGYTF. The CDR3 DNA reads as TGCAGTGCTCCGCTCCGCGCAGGGGGCTATGGCTACACCTTC.

J is TRBJ1-2 and V is TRBV7-3, with D tentatively TRBD1 (6 bases). CDR3 size: 15 residues. Germline V CDR1 and CDR2: SGHTA, FQGTGA. Trimming cost V 5 bases and J 5 bases, with 18 bases left between them. CDR3 in amino acids: CASSVESGVGYGYTF. The CDR3 DNA reads TGTGCCAGCAGCGTAGAATCAGGGGTTGGGTATGGCTACACCTTC.

The chain uses TRBV5-6 and TRBJ1-2; TRBD1 agrees at 8 bases. This CDR3 spans 13 amino acids. CDR1 SGHDT and CDR2 YYEEEE come from the germline V gene. V lost 7 bases and J lost 8; bases outside the gene matches: 10. The CDR3, as DNA: TGTGCCAGCTTTACAGGGGGATCTCTAGGCTACACCTTC. Translated: CASFTGGSLGYTF.

V usage is TRBV20-1 and J usage is TRBJ2-7; 10 positions match TRBD2. V shed 3 bases, J shed 0 bases, and the junction held 2 bases outside the gene matches. Per the germline V gene, CDR1 is DFQATT and CDR2 is SNEGSKA (reference sequence). The CDR3 length is 14 residues. As DNA, the CDR3 is TGCAGTGCTAGGCCTAGCGGGAGCTCCTACGAGCAGTACTTC. Its protein product is CSARPSGSSYEQYF.

This clonotype was observed a single time. In nucleotides, the CDR3 is TGCAGTGCTAGTCAGGCCGATGGCGAGCAGTACTTC. It specifies CSASQADGEQYF. The chain joins TRBV20-1 to TRBJ2-7; D is ambiguous. There are 12 residues in the CDR3. The V gene's germline CDR1 is DFQATT and CDR2 SNEGSKA (reference sequence). The V and J ends lost 3 bases and 6 bases respectively, with 12 bases between them.

The CDR3, as DNA: TGTGCCAGCAGTAGGGGACAGGCGGCGAAGGGCGAGCAGTACTTC. Encoded protein: CASSRGQAAKGEQYF. This chain connects TRBV14 to TRBJ2-7, with 8 nucleotides matching TRBD1. The CDR3 has 15 amino acids. Trimming cost V 6 bases and J 6 bases; bases outside gene matches: 13. Germline V CDR1 and CDR2: SGHDN, FVKESK.

The chain has TRBV29-1 and TRBJ2-7; D is ambiguous. V lost 8 bases and J lost 4, with 12 bases in between. This CDR3 comprises 11 residues. The germline CDR1 and CDR2 sequences are SQVTM and ANQGSEA. The CDR3 DNA reads TGCAGCAGTTTAGGGTGGTACGAGCAGTACTTC. Protein sequence: CSSLGWYEQYF.

The genes are TRBV12-3 or TRBV12-4 and TRBJ1-2; 7 nucleotides align to TRBD1. CDR3 length equals 12 residues. The V gene end was trimmed by 6 bases and the J gene end by 6 bases; junction bases not matched to a gene: 4. The CDR3 DNA is TGTGCCAGCAGGCTGACAGGGAATGGCTACACCTTC. It translates to CASRLTGNGYTF.

V usage is TRBV7-9 and J usage is TRBJ1-1; TRBD1 matches 8 bases. V trimming: 5 bases; J trimming: 0 bases; junction bases outside the gene matches: 20. CDR3 length equals 20 residues. Germline CDR1 is SEHNR and CDR2 is FQNEAQ (reference sequence). The CDR3 DNA reads TGTGCCAGCAGCCAGAGGACAGGGACGGAGGTGGGGCCAATGAACACTGAAGCTTTCTTT. As protein: CASSQRTGTEVGPMNTEAFF.

This clonotype has a count of ten or more. This chain uses TRBV4-3 with TRBJ1-2, with D unclear. Trimming removed 1 base from V and 3 bases from J, with 12 bases in between. The CDR3 has 15 amino acids. Germline lookup yields CDR1 LGHNA and CDR2 YSLEER. CDR3 nucleotides: TGCGCCAGCAGCCAAGTTAGGACTGATTACTATGGCTACACCTTC. It codes for CASSQVRTDYYGYTF.

The chain combines TRBV27 with TRBJ2-7; D is possibly TRBD1 or TRBD2 (5 bases each). The CDR3 loop spans 14 amino acids. V was pared by 5 bases and J by 2 bases, with 13 bases between. The germline gives CDR1 MNHEY, CDR2 SMNVEV (reference sequence). CDR3 sequence: CASSRPGPPYEQYF. The CDR3 coding sequence is TGTGCCAGCAGTCGACCGGGACCACCCTACGAGCAGTACTTC.

This clonotype was counted many times. A junction end diverges from the germline sequence, so it may reflect a read error. The chain carries TRBV4-1 and TRBJ1-5; D gene uncertain. The CDR3 is 11 amino acids. CDR1 and CDR2 from the germline V gene are MGHRA and YSYEKL. CDR3 amino acids: CASSQDWLPDF. Here the CDR3 DNA reads TGCGCCAGCAGCCAAGATTGGCTCCCGGATTTT.

The chain combines TRBV10-3 with TRBJ1-2; TRBD1 matches 7 bases. Germline CDR1 is ENHRY and CDR2 is SYGVKD. J gave up 0 bases and V 4 bases, and 5 bases lay outside the gene matches. The CDR3 length is 15 residues. This CDR3 is CAISGRDSPNYGYTF. CDR3 nucleotides: TGTGCCATCAGTGGTAGGGACAGTCCTAACTATGGCTACACCTTC.

This clonotype was seen only once. The V call is TRBV7-3, the J call TRBJ2-7; 11 bases are a match to TRBD2. The germline V gene encodes CDR1 SGHTA and CDR2 FQGTGA. Trimming took 7 bases from V and 1 from J; bases not matched to a gene: 3. The CDR3 extends over 14 amino acids. The CDR3 region has the DNA TGTGCCAGCATACTAGCGGGGGAATCCTACGAGCAGTACTTC. Its protein is CASILAGESYEQYF.

V and J are TRBV7-2 and TRBJ2-5; D is unresolved. The CDR3 is 14 residues long. V was clipped by 3 bases and J by 4 bases, with 12 bases between them. CDR1 is SGHTA, CDR2 FQGNSA, per germline. The CDR3 loop is CASSLDEGRETQYF. CDR3 nucleotide sequence: TGTGCCAGCAGCTTGGATGAAGGCCGAGAGACCCAGTACTTC.

V and J are TRBV19 and TRBJ2-7, with D perhaps given as TRBD1 or TRBD2 (5 bases each). V was trimmed by 4 bases and J by 5 bases, leaving 18 bases between them. Germline V gives CDR1 LNHDA, CDR2 SQIVND (reference sequence). This CDR3 is built from 15 residues. Written as DNA, the CDR3 is TGTGCCAGTAGTACCCTCCGCCAGGGAGTAAACGAGCAGTACTTC. This codes for CASSTLRQGVNEQYF.

This clonotype was observed once. The chain links TRBV7-9 to TRBJ1-1, with D unresolved. This CDR3 is 12 amino acids long. Germline CDR1 is SEHNR and CDR2 is FQNEAQ (reference sequence). Trimming removed 3 bases at V and 6 bases at J, with 8 bases between. CDR3 sequence (DNA): TGTGCCAGCAGCTTTTCAGGCTCTGAAGCTTTCTTT. Translated: CASSFSGSEAFF.

This clonotype was found once. The rearrangement joins TRBV20-1 to TRBJ1-1; no clear D. Germline V gene data show CDR1 as DFQATT and CDR2 as SNEGSKA (reference sequence). V dropped 2 bases and J dropped 6 bases, with 16 bases sitting between them. This CDR3 has 14 residues. CDR3 in DNA: TGCAGTGCTAGACTTCCCACGTTGAGGGCTGAAGCTTTCTTT. This gives the protein CSARLPTLRAEAFF.

This clonotype has just a few counts. The CDR3 nucleotides read TGCAGTGCTAGTATGGGACAGTATAATTCACCCCTCCACTTT. Amino acid sequence: CSASMGQYNSPLHF. The chain recombines TRBV20-1 with TRBJ1-6; 7 nucleotides match TRBD1. Germline V gives CDR1 DFQATT, CDR2 SNEGSKA (reference sequence). The CDR3 spans 14 residues. V trimming: 3 bases; J trimming: 4 bases; junction bases outside the gene matches: 3.

The chain links TRBV20-1 to TRBJ2-3; either TRBD1 or TRBD2 may supply D (6 bases each). V was shortened by 3 bases and J by 8 bases, with 18 bases between the two germline ends. This CDR3 has 14 amino acids. Germline assignment: CDR1 DFQATT and CDR2 SNEGSKA (reference sequence). This CDR3 is CSASFGGRGGTQYF. The DNA of the CDR3 is TGCAGTGCTAGTTTCGGGGGCCGGGGCGGTACGCAGTATTTT.